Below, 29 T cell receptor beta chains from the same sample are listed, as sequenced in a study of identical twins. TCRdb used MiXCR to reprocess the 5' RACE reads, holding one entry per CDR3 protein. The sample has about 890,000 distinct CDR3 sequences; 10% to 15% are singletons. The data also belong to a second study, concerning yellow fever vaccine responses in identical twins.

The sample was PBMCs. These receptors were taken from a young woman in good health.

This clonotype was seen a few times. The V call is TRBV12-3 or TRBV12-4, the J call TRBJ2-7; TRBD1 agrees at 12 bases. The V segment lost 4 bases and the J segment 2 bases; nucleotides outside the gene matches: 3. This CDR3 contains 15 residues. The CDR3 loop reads CASSSGTGGAYEQYF. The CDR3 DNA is TGTGCCAGCAGTTCTGGGACAGGGGGCGCCTACGAGCAGTACTTC.

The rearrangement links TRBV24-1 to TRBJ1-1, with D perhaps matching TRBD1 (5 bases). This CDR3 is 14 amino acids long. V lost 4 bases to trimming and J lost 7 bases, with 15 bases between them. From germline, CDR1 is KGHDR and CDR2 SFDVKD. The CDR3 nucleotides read TGTGCCACCAGTGAGGGACCCCCCGCGAATGAAGCTTTCTTT. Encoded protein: CATSEGPPANEAFF.

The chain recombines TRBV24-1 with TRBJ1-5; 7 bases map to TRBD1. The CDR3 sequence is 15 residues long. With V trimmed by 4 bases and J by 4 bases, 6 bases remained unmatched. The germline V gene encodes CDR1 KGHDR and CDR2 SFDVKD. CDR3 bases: TGTGCCACCAGTGACCCGCGACAGGGAAATCAGCCCCAGCATTTT. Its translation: CATSDPRQGNQPQHF.

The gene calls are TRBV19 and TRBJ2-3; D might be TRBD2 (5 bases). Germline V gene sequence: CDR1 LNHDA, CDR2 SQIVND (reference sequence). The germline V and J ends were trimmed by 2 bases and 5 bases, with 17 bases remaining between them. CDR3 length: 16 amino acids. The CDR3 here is CASSIPGGQIRDTQYF. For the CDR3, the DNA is TGTGCCAGTAGTATACCGGGCGGGCAGATCAGAGATACGCAGTATTTT.

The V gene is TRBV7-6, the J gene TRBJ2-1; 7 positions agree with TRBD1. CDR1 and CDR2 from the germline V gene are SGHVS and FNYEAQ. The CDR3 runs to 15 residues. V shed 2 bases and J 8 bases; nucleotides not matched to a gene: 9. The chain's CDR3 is CASSLLGTADYEQFF. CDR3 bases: TGTGCCAGCAGCTTACTCGGGACAGCTGACTATGAGCAGTTCTTC.

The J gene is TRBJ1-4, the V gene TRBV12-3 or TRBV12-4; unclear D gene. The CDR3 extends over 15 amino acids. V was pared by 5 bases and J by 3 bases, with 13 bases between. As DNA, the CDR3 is TGTGCCAGCAGTGAGGACCGTGCAGCTAATGAAAAACTGTTTTTT. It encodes CASSEDRAANEKLFF.

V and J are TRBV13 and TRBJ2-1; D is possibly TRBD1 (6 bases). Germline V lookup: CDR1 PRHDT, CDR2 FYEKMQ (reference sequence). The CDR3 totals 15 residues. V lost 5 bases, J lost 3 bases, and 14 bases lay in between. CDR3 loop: CASSPDGDNYNEQFF. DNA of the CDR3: TGTGCCAGCAGCCCCGATGGGGACAACTACAATGAGCAGTTCTTC.

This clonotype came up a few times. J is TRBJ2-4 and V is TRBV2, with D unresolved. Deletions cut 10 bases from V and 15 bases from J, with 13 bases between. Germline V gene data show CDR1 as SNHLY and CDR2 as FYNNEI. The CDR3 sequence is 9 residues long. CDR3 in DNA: TGTGCCATCAGGACCCCCAGGTACTTC. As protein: CAIRTPRYF.

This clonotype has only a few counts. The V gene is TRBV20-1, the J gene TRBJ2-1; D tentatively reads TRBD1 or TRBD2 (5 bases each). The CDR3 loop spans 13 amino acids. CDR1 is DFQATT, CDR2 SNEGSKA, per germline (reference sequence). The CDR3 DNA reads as TGCACCGTCCGGGGCGCGTCGGACCATGAGCAGTTCTTC. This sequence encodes CTVRGASDHEQFF.

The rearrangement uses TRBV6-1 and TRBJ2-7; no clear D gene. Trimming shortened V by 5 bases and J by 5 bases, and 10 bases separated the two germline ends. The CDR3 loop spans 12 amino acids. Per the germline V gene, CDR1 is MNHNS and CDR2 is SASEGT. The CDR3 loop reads CASSSTRNEQYF. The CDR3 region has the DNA TGTGCCAGCAGTTCAACCAGAAACGAGCAGTACTTC.

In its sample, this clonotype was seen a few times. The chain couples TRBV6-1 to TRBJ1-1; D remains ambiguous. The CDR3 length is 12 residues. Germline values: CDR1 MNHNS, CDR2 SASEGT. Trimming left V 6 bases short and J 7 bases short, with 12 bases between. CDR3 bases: TGTGCCAGCAGGTACAACAAGATTGAAGCTTTCTTT. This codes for CASRYNKIEAFF.

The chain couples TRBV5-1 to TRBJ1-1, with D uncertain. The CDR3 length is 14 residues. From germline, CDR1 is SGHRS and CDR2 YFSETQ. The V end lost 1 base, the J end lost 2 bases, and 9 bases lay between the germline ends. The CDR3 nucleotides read TGCGCCAGCAGCTTGTGGCCGGATAACACTGAAGCTTTCTTT. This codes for CASSLWPDNTEAFF.

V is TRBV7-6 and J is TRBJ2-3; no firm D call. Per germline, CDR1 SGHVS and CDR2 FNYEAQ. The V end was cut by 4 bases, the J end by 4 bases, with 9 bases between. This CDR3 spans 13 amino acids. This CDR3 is CASSWNIADTQYF. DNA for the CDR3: TGTGCCAGCAGCTGGAACATAGCAGATACGCAGTATTTT.

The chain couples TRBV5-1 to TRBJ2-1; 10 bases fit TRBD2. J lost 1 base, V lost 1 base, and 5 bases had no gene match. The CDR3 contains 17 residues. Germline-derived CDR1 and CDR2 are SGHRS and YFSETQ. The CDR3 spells CASSLLTSGTSYNEQFF. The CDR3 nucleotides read TGCGCCAGCAGCTTGCTAACTAGCGGGACTTCCTACAATGAGCAGTTCTTC.

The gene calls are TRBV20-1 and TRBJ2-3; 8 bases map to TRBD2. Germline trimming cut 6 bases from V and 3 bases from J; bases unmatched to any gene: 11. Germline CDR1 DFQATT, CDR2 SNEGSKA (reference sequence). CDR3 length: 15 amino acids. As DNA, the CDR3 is TGCAGTGCCGGGGGGGGGAGGCTGAGAACAGATACGCAGTATTTT. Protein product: CSAGGGRLRTDTQYF.

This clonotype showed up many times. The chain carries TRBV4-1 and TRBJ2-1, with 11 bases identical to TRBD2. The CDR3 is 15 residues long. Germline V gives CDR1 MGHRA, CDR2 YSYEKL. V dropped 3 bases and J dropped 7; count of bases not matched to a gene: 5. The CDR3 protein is CASSHIAGGLNEQFF. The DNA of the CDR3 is TGCGCCAGCAGCCATATAGCGGGGGGGTTGAATGAGCAGTTCTTC.

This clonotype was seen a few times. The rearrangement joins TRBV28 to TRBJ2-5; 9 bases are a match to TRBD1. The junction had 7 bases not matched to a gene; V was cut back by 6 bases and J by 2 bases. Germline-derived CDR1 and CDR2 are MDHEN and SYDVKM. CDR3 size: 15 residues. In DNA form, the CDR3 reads TGTGCCAGCAGACACTCCGGGACAGGGCAAGAGACCCAGTACTTC. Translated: CASRHSGTGQETQYF.

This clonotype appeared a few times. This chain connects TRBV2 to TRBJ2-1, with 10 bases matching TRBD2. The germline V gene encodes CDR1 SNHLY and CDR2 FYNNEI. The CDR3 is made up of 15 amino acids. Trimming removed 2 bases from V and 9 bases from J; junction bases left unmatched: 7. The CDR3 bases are TGTGCCAGCAGTGAAAGGGCTAGCGGGAGAAGTGAGCAGTTCTTC. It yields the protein CASSERASGRSEQFF.

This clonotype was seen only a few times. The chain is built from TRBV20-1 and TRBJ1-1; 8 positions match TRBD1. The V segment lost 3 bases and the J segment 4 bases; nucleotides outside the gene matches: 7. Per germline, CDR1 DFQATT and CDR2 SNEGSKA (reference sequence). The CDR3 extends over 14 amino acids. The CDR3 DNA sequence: TGCAGTGCTAGTATAACAGGGGGGGGCACTGAAGCTTTCTTT. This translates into CSASITGGGTEAFF.

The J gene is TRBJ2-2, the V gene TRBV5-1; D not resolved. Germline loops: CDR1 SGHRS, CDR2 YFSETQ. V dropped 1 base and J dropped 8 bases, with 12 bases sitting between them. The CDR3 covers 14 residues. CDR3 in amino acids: CASSLSPSPGELFF. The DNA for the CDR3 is TGCGCCAGCAGCTTGAGTCCTTCTCCTGGGGAGCTGTTTTTT.

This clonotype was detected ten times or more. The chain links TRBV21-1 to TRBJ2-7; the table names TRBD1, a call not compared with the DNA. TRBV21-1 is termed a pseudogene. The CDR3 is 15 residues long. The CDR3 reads CASSKTRRGHHEQYV. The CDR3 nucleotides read TGTGCCAGCAGCAAAACCCGCAGGGGGCACCACGAGCAGTACGTC.

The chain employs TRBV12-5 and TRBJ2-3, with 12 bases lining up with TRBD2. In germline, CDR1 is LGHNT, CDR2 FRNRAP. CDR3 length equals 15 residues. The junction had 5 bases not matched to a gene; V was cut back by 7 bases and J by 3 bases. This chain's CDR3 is CASVPLAGGTDTQYF. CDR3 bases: TGTGCTAGTGTCCCACTAGCGGGAGGAACAGATACGCAGTATTTT.

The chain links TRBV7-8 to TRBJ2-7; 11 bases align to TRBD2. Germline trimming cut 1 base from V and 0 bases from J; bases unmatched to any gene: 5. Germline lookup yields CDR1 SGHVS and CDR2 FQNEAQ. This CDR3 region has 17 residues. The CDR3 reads CASSLDPSGGNSYEQYV. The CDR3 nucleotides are TGTGCCAGCAGCTTAGACCCTAGCGGGGGGAACTCCTACGAGCAGTACGTC.

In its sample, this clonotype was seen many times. The CDR3 here is CASSPRGASSTDTQYF. In nucleotides, the CDR3 is TGTGCCAGCAGTCCTCGAGGGGCATCTAGCACAGATACGCAGTATTTT. V and J are TRBV12-3 or TRBV12-4 and TRBJ2-3; D is tentatively TRBD1 or TRBD2 (5 bases each). This CDR3 is 16 amino acids long. The V end lost 5 bases, the J end lost 0 bases, and 15 bases lay between the germline ends.

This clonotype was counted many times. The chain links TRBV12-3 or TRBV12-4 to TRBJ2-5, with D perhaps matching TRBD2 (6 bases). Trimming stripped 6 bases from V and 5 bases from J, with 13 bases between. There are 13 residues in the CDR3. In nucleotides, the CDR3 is TGTGCCAGCAGCTTTGCCGGAGGGGAGACCCAGTACTTC. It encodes CASSFAGGETQYF.

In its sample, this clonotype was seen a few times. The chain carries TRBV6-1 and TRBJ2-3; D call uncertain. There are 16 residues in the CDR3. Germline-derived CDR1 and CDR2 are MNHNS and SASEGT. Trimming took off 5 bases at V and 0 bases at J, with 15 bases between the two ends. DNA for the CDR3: TGTGCCAGCAGTCCGATCCCGTCCCCTAGCACAGATACGCAGTATTTT. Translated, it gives CASSPIPSPSTDTQYF.

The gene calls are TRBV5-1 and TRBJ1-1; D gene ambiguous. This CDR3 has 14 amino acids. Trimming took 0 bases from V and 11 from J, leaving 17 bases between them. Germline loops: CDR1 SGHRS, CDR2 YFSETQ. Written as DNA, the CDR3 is TGCGCCAGCAGCTTGGATGGGCAGCTTAGCATGGCTTTCTTT. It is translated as CASSLDGQLSMAFF.

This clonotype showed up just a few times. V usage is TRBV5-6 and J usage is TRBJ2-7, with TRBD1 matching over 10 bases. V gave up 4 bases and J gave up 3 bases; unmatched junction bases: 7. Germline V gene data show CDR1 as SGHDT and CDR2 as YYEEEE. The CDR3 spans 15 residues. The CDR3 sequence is CASSPKGQGFYEQYF. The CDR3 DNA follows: TGTGCCAGCAGCCCAAAGGGACAGGGGTTCTACGAGCAGTACTTC.

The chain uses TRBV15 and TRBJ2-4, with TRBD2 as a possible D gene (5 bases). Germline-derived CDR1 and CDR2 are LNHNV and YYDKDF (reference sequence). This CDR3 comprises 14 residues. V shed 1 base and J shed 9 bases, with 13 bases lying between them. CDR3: CATSRGESKGIQYF. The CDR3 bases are TGTGCCACCAGCAGAGGGGAGAGCAAAGGCATTCAGTACTTC.